The rows below give T cell receptor beta chains drawn from one sample of a study of blood T cell repertoires in COVID-19. The assay was immunoSEQ multiplex PCR, and TCRdb's table has in-frame clones only and misses some. The sample has tens of thousands of clones; 75% to 90% are singletons. The specimen sequenced was peripheral blood. These TCRs come from a woman in her 70s with acute or convalescent COVID-19. Both conserved end residues are part of each CDR3. D genes are given only for firm matches. For some rows the clone size is stated as once, few or many, or as a class when expanded; others skip it.

CDR3 protein: CASSALGPTYEQYF
CDR3 DNA: TGTGCCAGCAGCGCATTGGGGCCAACCTACGAGCAGTACTTC
V gene: TRBV14
clone size: -
D gene: -
J gene: TRBJ2-7

CDR3 protein: CASSLLLEVHIYGYTF
CDR3 DNA: TGTGCCAGCAGCTTGTTATTGGAGGTTCACATCTATGGCTACACCTTC
V gene: TRBV5-6
clone size: -
D gene: -
J gene: TRBJ1-2

CDR3 protein: CASTRGRDRPFNEQFF
CDR3 DNA: TGTGCCAGCACCCGGGGTCGGGACAGGCCTTTCAATGAGCAGTTCTTC
V gene: TRBV28
clone size: once
D gene: TRBD1
J gene: TRBJ2-1

CDR3 protein: CASGREQGSDEQFF
CDR3 DNA: TGTGCTAGTGGTCGAGAACAGGGTTCGGATGAGCAGTTCTTC
V gene: TRBV12-5
clone size: -
D gene: -
J gene: TRBJ2-1

CDR3 protein: CATTRGGQGLDEQYF
CDR3 DNA: TGCGCCACTACTCGAGGGGGACAGGGTTTGGACGAGCAGTACTTC
V gene: TRBV10-2
clone size: -
D gene: TRBD1
J gene: TRBJ2-7

CDR3 protein: CSVSAGNEKLFF
CDR3 DNA: TGCAGCGTTTCGGCGGGTAATGAAAAACTGTTTTTT
V gene: TRBV29-1
clone size: -
D gene: -
J gene: TRBJ1-4

CDR3 protein: CASSLQGTSGSSYNEQFF
CDR3 DNA: TGCGCCAGCAGCTTACAAGGGACTAGCGGGAGCTCCTACAATGAGCAGTTCTTC
V gene: TRBV5-1
clone size: -
D gene: TRBD2
J gene: TRBJ2-1

CDR3 protein: CASSTGHPNTEAFF
CDR3 DNA: TGTGCCAGCAGTACGGGACACCCGAACACTGAAGCTTTCTTT
V gene: TRBV6-5
clone size: once
D gene: -
J gene: TRBJ1-1

CDR3 protein: CASSPGTVIYF
CDR3 DNA: TGTGCCAGCAGCCCCGGGACAGTCATATACTTC
V gene: TRBV9
clone size: -
D gene: TRBD1
J gene: TRBJ2-5

CDR3 protein: CASSGDRTRVDTQYF
CDR3 DNA: TGTGCCAGCAGCGGGGACAGGACGAGGGTGGATACGCAGTATTTT
V gene: TRBV2
clone size: -
D gene: TRBD1
J gene: TRBJ2-3

CDR3 protein: CASSLDSRSSPLHF
CDR3 DNA: TGTGCCAGCAGTTTGGACTCCAGGTCTTCACCCCTCCACTTT
V gene: TRBV27
clone size: -
D gene: -
J gene: TRBJ1-6

CDR3 protein: CASSEAPFGPWETQYF
CDR3 DNA: TGTGCCAGCAGTGAAGCCCCATTTGGGCCGTGGGAGACCCAGTACTTC
V gene: TRBV2
clone size: -
D gene: -
J gene: TRBJ2-5

CDR3 protein: CASSSGYSPLHF
CDR3 DNA: TGTGCCAGTAGTAGCGGGTATTCACCCCTCCACTTT
V gene: TRBV19
clone size: once
D gene: -
J gene: TRBJ1-6

CDR3 protein: CASSMPGFNYGYTF
CDR3 DNA: TGTGCCAGTAGTATGCCCGGTTTCAACTATGGCTACACCTTC
V gene: TRBV19
clone size: -
D gene: -
J gene: TRBJ1-2

CDR3 protein: CASSIDRDIAKNIQYF
CDR3 DNA: TGTGCCAGTAGTATAGACAGAGACATAGCCAAAAACATTCAGTACTTC
V gene: TRBV19
clone size: -
D gene: -
J gene: TRBJ2-4

CDR3 protein: CASSLAGPSSLRPNEKLFF
CDR3 DNA: TGTGCCAGCAGCTTAGCGGGGCCTTCCTCGTTAAGGCCTAATGAAAAACTGTTTTTT
V gene: TRBV7-6
clone size: -
D gene: -
J gene: TRBJ1-4

CDR3 protein: CAIRKGQGANQPQHF
CDR3 DNA: TGTGCCATCAGGAAGGGACAGGGGGCCAATCAGCCCCAGCATTTT
V gene: TRBV10-3
clone size: -
D gene: TRBD1
J gene: TRBJ1-5

CDR3 protein: CASSRVLSGTGELFF
CDR3 DNA: TGTGCCAGCAGTAGGGTTCTTAGCGGCACCGGGGAGCTGTTTTTT
V gene: TRBV7-9
clone size: -
D gene: -
J gene: TRBJ2-2

CDR3 protein: CASTNSRGDGYTF
CDR3 DNA: TGTGCCAGTACCAATTCCCGGGGGGATGGCTACACCTTC
V gene: TRBV19
clone size: -
D gene: -
J gene: TRBJ1-2

CDR3 protein: CASSLMGQGAIEAFF
CDR3 DNA: TGTGCCAGCAGCTTAATGGGACAGGGGGCGATTGAAGCTTTCTTT
V gene: TRBV7-9
clone size: once
D gene: TRBD1
J gene: TRBJ1-1

CDR3 protein: CASSGGWASYNEQFF
CDR3 DNA: TGTGCCAGCAGCGGGGGATGGGCCTCCTACAATGAGCAGTTCTTC
V gene: TRBV19
clone size: once
D gene: TRBD2
J gene: TRBJ2-1

CDR3 protein: CASSFQQGAFGNTIYF
CDR3 DNA: TGTGCCAGCAGTTTCCAACAGGGGGCGTTTGGAAACACCATATATTTT
V gene: TRBV6-5
clone size: -
D gene: TRBD1
J gene: TRBJ1-3

CDR3 protein: CASSFRGTNEKLFF
CDR3 DNA: TGTGCCAGCAGTTTTCGGGGAACTAATGAAAAACTGTTTTTT
V gene: TRBV28
clone size: -
D gene: -
J gene: TRBJ1-4

CDR3 protein: CASSLGRVVASLSGNTIYF
CDR3 DNA: TGTGCCAGCAGCTTAGGTCGGGTAGTCGCTTCTTTGTCTGGAAACACCATATATTTT
V gene: TRBV7-9
clone size: -
D gene: -
J gene: TRBJ1-3

CDR3 protein: CASSLATGGQTLGYTF
CDR3 DNA: TGTGCCAGCAGCTTGGCGACAGGGGGTCAGACTTTGGGCTACACCTTC
V gene: TRBV5-4
clone size: -
D gene: TRBD1
J gene: TRBJ1-2

CDR3 protein: CASSQETTYQPQHF
CDR3 DNA: TGTGCCAGCAGCCAAGAGACAACATATCAGCCCCAGCATTTT
V gene: TRBV3-1/TRBV3-2
clone size: -
D gene: -
J gene: TRBJ1-5

CDR3 protein: CASRRDREGPYEQYF
CDR3 DNA: TGCGCCAGCAGGAGGGATCGGGAGGGCCCCTACGAGCAGTACTTC
V gene: TRBV10-2
clone size: few
D gene: TRBD2
J gene: TRBJ2-7

CDR3 protein: CASSNTGYGYTF
CDR3 DNA: TGTGCCAGCAGTAATACAGGATATGGCTACACCTTC
V gene: TRBV12-3/TRBV12-4
clone size: -
D gene: -
J gene: TRBJ1-2

CDR3 protein: CASRPQGQEKLFF
CDR3 DNA: TGTGCCAGCAGACCGCAGGGTCAAGAAAAACTGTTTTTT
V gene: TRBV6-5
clone size: once
D gene: -
J gene: TRBJ1-4

CDR3 protein: CASSGGEAGATYNSPLHF
CDR3 DNA: TGCGCCAGCAGTGGGGGTGAGGCAGGGGCGACCTATAATTCACCCCTCCACTTT
V gene: TRBV10-2
clone size: -
D gene: -
J gene: TRBJ1-6

CDR3 protein: CASSSGLDEKLFF
CDR3 DNA: TGTGCCAGCAGCTCGGGACTGGATGAAAAACTGTTTTTT
V gene: TRBV7-9
clone size: -
D gene: -
J gene: TRBJ1-4

CDR3 protein: CASSIPRTGSGANVLTF
CDR3 DNA: TGTGCCAGTAGTATCCCTCGGACAGGCTCTGGGGCCAACGTCCTGACTTTC
V gene: TRBV19
clone size: -
D gene: TRBD1
J gene: TRBJ2-6

CDR3 protein: CATSGGVQETQYF
CDR3 DNA: TGTGCCACCAGCGGGGGGGTCCAAGAGACCCAGTACTTC
V gene: TRBV15
clone size: -
D gene: TRBD2
J gene: TRBJ2-5

CDR3 protein: CSVALGQGARNIQYF
CDR3 DNA: TGCAGCGTGGCACTGGGACAGGGGGCAAGAAACATTCAGTACTTC
V gene: TRBV29-1
clone size: once
D gene: TRBD1
J gene: TRBJ2-4

CDR3 protein: CASRLVLAPAYEQYF
CDR3 DNA: TGTGCAAGTCGCTTAGTATTAGCGCCGGCCTACGAGCAGTACTTC
V gene: TRBV12-2
clone size: -
D gene: -
J gene: TRBJ2-7

CDR3 protein: CASRERSGSSHYEQYF
CDR3 DNA: TGTGCCAGCAGAGAACGGAGCGGCTCCTCACACTACGAGCAGTACTTC
V gene: TRBV19
clone size: -
D gene: -
J gene: TRBJ2-7

CDR3 protein: CASARKGTRLQETQYF
CDR3 DNA: TGTGCCAGCGCCCGGAAGGGGACTAGATTACAAGAGACCCAGTACTTC
V gene: TRBV9
clone size: -
D gene: TRBD2
J gene: TRBJ2-5

CDR3 protein: CASSTRQGRNQPQHF
CDR3 DNA: TGTGCCAGCAGTACCCGACAGGGTCGGAATCAGCCCCAGCATTTT
V gene: TRBV28
clone size: -
D gene: TRBD1
J gene: TRBJ1-5

CDR3 protein: CASSSDTSTNEKLFF
CDR3 DNA: TGCGCCAGCAGCTCGGACACATCAACTAATGAAAAACTGTTTTTT
V gene: TRBV5-1
clone size: -
D gene: -
J gene: TRBJ1-4

CDR3 protein: CASSIDPDTYRTATNEKLFF
CDR3 DNA: TGTGCCAGTAGTATAGATCCGGACACCTACAGAACTGCAACTAATGAAAAACTGTTTTTT
V gene: TRBV19
clone size: -
D gene: -
J gene: TRBJ1-4

CDR3 protein: CASSQGVTFQETQYF
CDR3 DNA: TGTGCCAGCAGCCAAGGAGTAACCTTCCAAGAGACCCAGTACTTC
V gene: TRBV14
clone size: -
D gene: -
J gene: TRBJ2-5

CDR3 protein: CASSPDRGTDTQYF
CDR3 DNA: TGTGCCAGCAGTCCCGACAGGGGCACAGATACGCAGTATTTT
V gene: TRBV28
clone size: -
D gene: TRBD1
J gene: TRBJ2-3

CDR3 protein: CASRRQGSSYEQYF
CDR3 DNA: TGTGCCAGTAGGAGACAGGGTAGTTCCTACGAGCAGTACTTC
V gene: TRBV13
clone size: -
D gene: TRBD1
J gene: TRBJ2-7

CDR3 protein: CASSSGGHYGYTF
CDR3 DNA: TGTGCCAGCAGTTCCGGGGGGCACTATGGCTACACCTTC
V gene: TRBV6-5
clone size: -
D gene: -
J gene: TRBJ1-2

CDR3 protein: CASSLFSGGNTDTQYF
CDR3 DNA: TGCGCCAGCAGCTTGTTTAGCGGGGGAAACACAGATACGCAGTATTTT
V gene: TRBV5-1
clone size: once
D gene: TRBD2
J gene: TRBJ2-3

CDR3 protein: CASSYSGGRETQYF
CDR3 DNA: TGTGCCAGCAGTTATAGCGGGGGCCGGGAGACCCAGTACTTC
V gene: TRBV25-1
clone size: -
D gene: TRBD2
J gene: TRBJ2-5

CDR3 protein: CASSRQGTSVHTGELFF
CDR3 DNA: TGTGCCAGCAGCCGACAGGGGACTAGCGTACACACCGGGGAGCTGTTTTTT
V gene: TRBV7-9
clone size: -
D gene: TRBD2
J gene: TRBJ2-2

CDR3 protein: CASSLSGQGASNYGYTF
CDR3 DNA: TGTGCCAGCAGTTTATCGGGACAGGGGGCTTCTAACTATGGCTACACCTTC
V gene: TRBV27
clone size: -
D gene: TRBD1
J gene: TRBJ1-2

CDR3 protein: CASSLQTGELFF
CDR3 DNA: TGCGCCAGCAGCCTACAGACCGGGGAGCTGTTTTTT
V gene: TRBV5-1
clone size: -
D gene: -
J gene: TRBJ2-2

CDR3 protein: CASSLAGDRNSPLHF
CDR3 DNA: TGCGCCAGCAGCCTCGCGGGGGACAGGAATTCACCCCTCCACTTT
V gene: TRBV5-1
clone size: -
D gene: TRBD1
J gene: TRBJ1-6

CDR3 protein: CSVATSVAYEQYF
CDR3 DNA: TGCAGCGTTGCGACTAGTGTTGCCTACGAGCAGTACTTC
V gene: TRBV29-1
clone size: -
D gene: -
J gene: TRBJ2-7

CDR3 protein: CASSLDRARHEQYF
CDR3 DNA: TGTGCCAGCAGCTTAGACAGGGCGAGGCACGAGCAGTACTTC
V gene: TRBV11-2
clone size: -
D gene: -
J gene: TRBJ2-7

CDR3 protein: CACPWRWSSYNEQFF
CDR3 DNA: TGTGCCTGCCCCTGGAGATGGAGCTCCTACAATGAGCAGTTCTTC
V gene: TRBV5-8
clone size: -
D gene: -
J gene: TRBJ2-1

CDR3 protein: CASSQDRDQPQHF
CDR3 DNA: TGTGCCAGCTCACAAGACCGGGATCAGCCCCAGCATTTT
V gene: TRBV18
clone size: -
D gene: -
J gene: TRBJ1-5

CDR3 protein: CASSKDPSGTEAFF
CDR3 DNA: TGTGCCAGTAGTAAGGACCCATCGGGGACTGAAGCTTTCTTT
V gene: TRBV19
clone size: -
D gene: -
J gene: TRBJ1-1

CDR3 protein: CASSGGTGVGDTQYF
CDR3 DNA: TGTGCCAGCAGCGGTGGGACAGGGGTTGGAGATACGCAGTATTTT
V gene: TRBV5-6
clone size: -
D gene: TRBD1
J gene: TRBJ2-3